This paragraph reports one T cell receptor beta chain. Its specificity is not known. Germline V gives CDR1 SGDLS, CDR2 YYNGEE. The ends were cut back, 0 bases at V and 6 bases at J, with 9 bases in the middle. The CDR3 has 14 amino acids. This specimen belongs to a study of OX40 agonist ivuxolimab in advanced cancers. Whole-study results and caveats: CD8+ T cells (on average) carried more expanded clones than CD4+ T cells.

Using immunoSEQ multiplex PCR, the repertoire was profiled, and TCRdb retains in-frame clones only, with some absent. The sample carries roughly 67,000 clones, approximately 86% recorded once. Blood got drawn at baseline, again on cycle 4 day 1, and then on cycle 7 day 1. This sequence joins TRBV9 and TRBJ2-2; D gene unclear. Source: CD4+ or CD8+ T cells sorted from blood, taken in a trial of the OX40 agonist ivuxolimab. The receptor's source is an adult with an advanced solid tumor such as melanoma, head and neck, liver or kidney cancer. The DNA for the CDR3 is TGTGCCAGCAGCGTAGCACAGAATCCCGGGGAGCTGTTTTTT. Its translation is CASSVAQNPGELFF.